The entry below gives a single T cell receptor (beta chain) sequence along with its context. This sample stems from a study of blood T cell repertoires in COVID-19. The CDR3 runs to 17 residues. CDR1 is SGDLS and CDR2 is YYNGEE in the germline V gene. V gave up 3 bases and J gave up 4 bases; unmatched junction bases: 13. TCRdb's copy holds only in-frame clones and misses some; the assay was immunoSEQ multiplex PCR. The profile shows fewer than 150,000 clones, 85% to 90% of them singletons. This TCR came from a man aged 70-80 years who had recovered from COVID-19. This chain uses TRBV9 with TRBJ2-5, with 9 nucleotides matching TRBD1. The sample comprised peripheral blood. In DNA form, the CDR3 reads TGTGCCAGCAGCGAGCACGCGACCGGGACAGGGATAGAGACCCAGTACTTC. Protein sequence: CASSEHATGTGIETQYF.